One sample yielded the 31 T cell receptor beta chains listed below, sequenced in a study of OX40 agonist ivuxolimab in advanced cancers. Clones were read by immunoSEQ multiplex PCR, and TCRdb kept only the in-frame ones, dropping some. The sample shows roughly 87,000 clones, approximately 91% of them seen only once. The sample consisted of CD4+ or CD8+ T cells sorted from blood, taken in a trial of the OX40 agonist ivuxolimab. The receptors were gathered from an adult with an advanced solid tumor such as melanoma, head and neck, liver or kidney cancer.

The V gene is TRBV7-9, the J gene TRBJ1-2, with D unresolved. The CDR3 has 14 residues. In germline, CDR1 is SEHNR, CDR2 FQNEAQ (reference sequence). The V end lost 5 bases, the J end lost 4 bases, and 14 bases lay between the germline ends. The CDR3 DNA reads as TGTGCCAGCAGCGGACCCCGGCCCGGCTATGGCTACACCTTC. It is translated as CASSGPRPGYGYTF.

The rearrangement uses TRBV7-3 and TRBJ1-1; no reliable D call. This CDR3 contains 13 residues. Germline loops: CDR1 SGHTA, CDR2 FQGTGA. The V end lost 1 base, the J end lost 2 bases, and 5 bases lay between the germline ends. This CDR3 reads CASSLSINTEAFF. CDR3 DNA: TGTGCCAGCAGCTTAAGCATCAACACTGAAGCTTTCTTT. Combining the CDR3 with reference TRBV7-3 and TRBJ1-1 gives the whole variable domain GAGVSQTPSNKVTEKGKYVELRCDPISGHTALYWYRQSLGQGPEFLIYFQGTGAADDSGLPNDRFFAVRPEGSVSTLKIQRTERGDSAVYLCASSLSINTEAFFGQGTRLTVV.

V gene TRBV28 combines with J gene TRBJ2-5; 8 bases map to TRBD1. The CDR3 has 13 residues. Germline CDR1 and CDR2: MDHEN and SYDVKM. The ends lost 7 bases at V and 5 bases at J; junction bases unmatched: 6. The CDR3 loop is CASTPGGWETQYF. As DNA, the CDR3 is TGTGCCAGCACCCCAGGGGGCTGGGAGACCCAGTACTTC.

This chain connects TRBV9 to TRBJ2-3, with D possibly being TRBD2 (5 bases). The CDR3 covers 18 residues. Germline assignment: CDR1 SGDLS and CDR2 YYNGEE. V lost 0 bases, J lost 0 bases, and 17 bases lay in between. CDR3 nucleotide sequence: TGTGCCAGCAGCGTAGGTCGCCACAGCGGAACTAGCACAGATACGCAGTATTTT. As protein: CASSVGRHSGTSTDTQYF.

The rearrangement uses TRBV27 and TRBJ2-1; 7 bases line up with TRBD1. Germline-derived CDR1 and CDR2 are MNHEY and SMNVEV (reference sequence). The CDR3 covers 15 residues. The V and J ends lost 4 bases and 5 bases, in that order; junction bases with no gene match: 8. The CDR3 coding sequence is TGTGCCAGCAGTTCTACAGGGGCGGCGAACAATGAGCAGTTCTTC. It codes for CASSSTGAANNEQFF.

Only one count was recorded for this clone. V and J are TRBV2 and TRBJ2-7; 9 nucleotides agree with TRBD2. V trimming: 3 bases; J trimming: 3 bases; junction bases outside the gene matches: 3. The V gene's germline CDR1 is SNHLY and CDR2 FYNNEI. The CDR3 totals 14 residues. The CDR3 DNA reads TGTGCCAGCAGTGATAGCGGGGGTAACTACGAGCAGTACTTC. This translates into CASSDSGGNYEQYF.

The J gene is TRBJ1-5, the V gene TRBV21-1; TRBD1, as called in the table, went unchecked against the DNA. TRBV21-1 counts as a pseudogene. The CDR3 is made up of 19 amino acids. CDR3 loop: CASSTGETGGRCGNQPQHF. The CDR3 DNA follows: TGTGCCAGCAGCACCGGGGAGACAGGGGGTAGGTGCGGCAATCAGCCCCAGCATTTT.

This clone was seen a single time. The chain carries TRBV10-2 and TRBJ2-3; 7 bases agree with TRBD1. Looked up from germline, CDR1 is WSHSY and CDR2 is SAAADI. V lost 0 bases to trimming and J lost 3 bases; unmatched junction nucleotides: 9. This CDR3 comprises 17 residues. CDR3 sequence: CASSESWATGRTDTQYF. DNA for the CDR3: TGCGCCAGCAGTGAGTCGTGGGCGACAGGGAGAACAGATACGCAGTATTTT.

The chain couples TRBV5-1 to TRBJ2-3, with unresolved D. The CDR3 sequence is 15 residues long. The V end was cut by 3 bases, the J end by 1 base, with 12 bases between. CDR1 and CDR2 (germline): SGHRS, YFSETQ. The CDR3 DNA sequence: TGCGCCAGCAGCTCTGGCACGTCCGGCACAGATACGCAGTATTTT. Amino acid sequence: CASSSGTSGTDTQYF.

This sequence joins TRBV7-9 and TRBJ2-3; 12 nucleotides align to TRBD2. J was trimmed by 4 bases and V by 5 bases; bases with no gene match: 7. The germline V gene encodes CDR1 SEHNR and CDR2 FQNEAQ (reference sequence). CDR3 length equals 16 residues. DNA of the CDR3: TGTGCCAGCAGCCCCAGGACTAGCGGGACGTCAGATACGCAGTATTTT. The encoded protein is CASSPRTSGTSDTQYF.

The CDR3 spells CASSEATPGQGAYEQYF. CDR3 nucleotide sequence: TGTGCCAGCAGTGAAGCGACTCCGGGACAGGGGGCCTACGAGCAGTACTTC. The chain joins TRBV2 to TRBJ2-7, with 11 bases that match TRBD1. CDR3 length: 17 amino acids. Germline V gives CDR1 SNHLY, CDR2 FYNNEI. V gave up 0 bases and J gave up 2 bases; unmatched junction bases: 6.

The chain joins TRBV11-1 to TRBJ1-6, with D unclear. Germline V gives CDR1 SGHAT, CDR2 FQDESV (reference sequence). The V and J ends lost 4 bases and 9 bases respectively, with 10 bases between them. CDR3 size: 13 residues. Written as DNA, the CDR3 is TGTGCCAGCAGCTGGGTCTCGGGTTCACCCCTCCACTTT. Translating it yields CASSWVSGSPLHF.

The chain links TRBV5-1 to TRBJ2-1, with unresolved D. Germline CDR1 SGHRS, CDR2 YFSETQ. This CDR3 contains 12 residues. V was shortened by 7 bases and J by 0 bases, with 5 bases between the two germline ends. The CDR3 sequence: CASGISYNEQFF. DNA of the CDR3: TGCGCCAGCGGGATCTCCTACAATGAGCAGTTCTTC.

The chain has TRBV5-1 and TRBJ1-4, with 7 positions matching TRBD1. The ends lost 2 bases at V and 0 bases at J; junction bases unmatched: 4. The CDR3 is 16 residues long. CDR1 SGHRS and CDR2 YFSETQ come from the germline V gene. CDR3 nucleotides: TGCGCCAGCAGCTTCTCTCAGGGGGCAACTAATGAAAAACTGTTTTTT. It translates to CASSFSQGATNEKLFF. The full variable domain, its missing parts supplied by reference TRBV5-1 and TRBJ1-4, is KAGVTQTPRYLIKTRGQQVTLSCSPISGHRSVSWYQQTPGQGLQFLFEYFSETQRNKGNFPGRFSGRQFSNSRSEMNVSTLELGDSALYLCASSFSQGATNEKLFFGSGTQLSVL.

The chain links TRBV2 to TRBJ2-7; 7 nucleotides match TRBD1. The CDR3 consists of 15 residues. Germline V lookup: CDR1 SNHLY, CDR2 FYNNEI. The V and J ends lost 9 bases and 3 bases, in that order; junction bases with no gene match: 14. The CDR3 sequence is CASGDSGGSLYEQYF. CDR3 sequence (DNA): TGTGCCAGTGGAGATTCAGGGGGAAGTCTCTACGAGCAGTACTTC.

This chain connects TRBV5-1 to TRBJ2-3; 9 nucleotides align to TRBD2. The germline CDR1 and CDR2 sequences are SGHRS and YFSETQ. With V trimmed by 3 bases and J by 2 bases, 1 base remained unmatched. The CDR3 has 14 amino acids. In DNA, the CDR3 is TGCGCCAGCAGCTCTAGCGGGACCACAGATACGCAGTATTTT. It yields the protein CASSSSGTTDTQYF.

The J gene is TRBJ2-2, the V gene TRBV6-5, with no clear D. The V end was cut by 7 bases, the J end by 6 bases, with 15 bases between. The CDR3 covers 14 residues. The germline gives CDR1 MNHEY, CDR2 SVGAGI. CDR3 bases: TGTGCCAGCAAGTTGGGTTTGGGATCCGGGGAGCTGTTTTTT. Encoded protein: CASKLGLGSGELFF.

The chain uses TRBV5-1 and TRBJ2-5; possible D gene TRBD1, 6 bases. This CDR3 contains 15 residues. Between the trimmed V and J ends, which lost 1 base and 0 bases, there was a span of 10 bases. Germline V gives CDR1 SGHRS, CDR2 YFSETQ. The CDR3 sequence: CASSLQQGYQETQYF. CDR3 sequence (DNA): TGCGCCAGCAGCTTGCAGCAGGGGTACCAAGAGACCCAGTACTTC.

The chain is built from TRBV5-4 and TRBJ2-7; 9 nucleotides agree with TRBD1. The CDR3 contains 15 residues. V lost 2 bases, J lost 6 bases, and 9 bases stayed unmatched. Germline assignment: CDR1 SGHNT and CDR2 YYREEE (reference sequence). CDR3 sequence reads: CASSFRDREGSEQYF. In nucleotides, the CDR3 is TGTGCCAGCAGCTTCCGGGACAGGGAGGGTAGCGAGCAGTACTTC. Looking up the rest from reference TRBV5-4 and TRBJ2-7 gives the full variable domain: ETGVTQSPTHLIKTRGQQVTLRCSSQSGHNTVSWYQQALGQGPQFIFQYYREEENGRGNFPPRFSGLQFPNYSSELNVNALELDDSALYLCASSFRDREGSEQYFGPGTRLTVT.

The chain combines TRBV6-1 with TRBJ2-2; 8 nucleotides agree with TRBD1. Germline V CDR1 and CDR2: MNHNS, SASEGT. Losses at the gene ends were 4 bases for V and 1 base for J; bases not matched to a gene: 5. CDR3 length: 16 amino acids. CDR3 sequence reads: CASSGTGTGNTGELFF. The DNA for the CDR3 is TGTGCCAGCAGTGGAACCGGGACAGGGAACACCGGGGAGCTGTTTTTT.

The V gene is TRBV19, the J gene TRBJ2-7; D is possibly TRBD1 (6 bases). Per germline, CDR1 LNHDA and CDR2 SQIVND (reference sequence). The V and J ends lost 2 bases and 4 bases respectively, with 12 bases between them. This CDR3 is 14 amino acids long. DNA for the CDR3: TGTGCCAGTAGTATAACCAGGGGTGAATACGAGCAGTACTTC. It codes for CASSITRGEYEQYF.

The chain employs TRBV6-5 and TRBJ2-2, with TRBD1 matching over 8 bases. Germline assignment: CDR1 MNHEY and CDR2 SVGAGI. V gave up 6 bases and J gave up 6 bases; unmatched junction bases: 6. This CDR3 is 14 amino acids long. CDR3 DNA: TGTGCCAGCAGGCGGGACAGGATCGCCGGGGAGCTGTTTTTT. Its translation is CASRRDRIAGELFF.

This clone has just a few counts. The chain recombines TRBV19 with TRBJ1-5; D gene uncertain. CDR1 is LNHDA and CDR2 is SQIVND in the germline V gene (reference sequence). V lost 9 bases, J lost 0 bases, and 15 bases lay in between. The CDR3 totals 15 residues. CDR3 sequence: CASRTVMDSNQPQHF. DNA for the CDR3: TGTGCCAGCCGTACTGTTATGGATAGCAATCAGCCCCAGCATTTT.

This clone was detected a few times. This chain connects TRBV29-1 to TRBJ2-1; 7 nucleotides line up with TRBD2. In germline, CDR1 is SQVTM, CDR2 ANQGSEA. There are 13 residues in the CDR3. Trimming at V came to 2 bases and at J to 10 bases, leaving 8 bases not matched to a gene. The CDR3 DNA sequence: TGCAGCGTTGAATCGCTAGCGCGGGGGGAGCAGTTCTTC. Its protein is CSVESLARGEQFF.

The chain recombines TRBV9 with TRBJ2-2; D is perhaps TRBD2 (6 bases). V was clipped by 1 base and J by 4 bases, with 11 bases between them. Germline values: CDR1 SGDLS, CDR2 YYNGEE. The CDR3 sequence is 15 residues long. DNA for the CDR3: TGTGCCAGCAGCGTACTGGGGACTCTCACCGGGGAGCTGTTTTTT. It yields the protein CASSVLGTLTGELFF.

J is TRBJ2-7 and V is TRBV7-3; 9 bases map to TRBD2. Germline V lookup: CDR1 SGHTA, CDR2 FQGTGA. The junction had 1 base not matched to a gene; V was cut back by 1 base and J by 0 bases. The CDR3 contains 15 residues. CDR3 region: CASSLNSGGSYEQYF. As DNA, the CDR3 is TGTGCCAGCAGCTTAAATAGCGGGGGCTCCTACGAGCAGTACTTC.

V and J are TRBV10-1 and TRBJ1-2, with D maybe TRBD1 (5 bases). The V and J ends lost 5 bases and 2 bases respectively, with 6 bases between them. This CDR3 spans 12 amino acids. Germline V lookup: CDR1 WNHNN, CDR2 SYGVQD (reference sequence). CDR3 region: CASSPGNYGYTF. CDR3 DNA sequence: TGCGCCAGCAGTCCAGGGAACTATGGCTACACCTTC.

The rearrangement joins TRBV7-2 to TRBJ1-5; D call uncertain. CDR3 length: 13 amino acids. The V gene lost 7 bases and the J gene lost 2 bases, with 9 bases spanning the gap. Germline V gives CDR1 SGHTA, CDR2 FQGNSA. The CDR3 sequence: CASTTRGNQPQHF. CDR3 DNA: TGTGCCAGCACCACGAGGGGCAATCAGCCCCAGCATTTT. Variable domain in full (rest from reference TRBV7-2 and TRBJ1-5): GAGVSQSPSNKVTEKGKDVELRCDPISGHTALYWYRQSLGQGLEFLIYFQGNSAPDKSGLPSDRFSAERTGGSVSTLTIQRTQQEDSAVYLCASTTRGNQPQHFGDGTRLSIL.

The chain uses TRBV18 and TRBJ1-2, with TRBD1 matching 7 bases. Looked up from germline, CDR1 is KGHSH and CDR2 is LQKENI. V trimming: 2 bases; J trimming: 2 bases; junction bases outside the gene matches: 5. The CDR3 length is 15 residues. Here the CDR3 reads CASSPARQGNYGYTF. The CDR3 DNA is TGTGCCAGCTCACCAGCCCGACAGGGAAACTATGGCTACACCTTC.

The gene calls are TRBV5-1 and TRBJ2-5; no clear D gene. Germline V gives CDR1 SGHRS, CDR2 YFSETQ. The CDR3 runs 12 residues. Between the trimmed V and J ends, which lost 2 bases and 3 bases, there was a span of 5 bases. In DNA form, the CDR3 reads TGCGCCAGCAGCTTCCCGGAAGAGACCCAGTACTTC. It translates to CASSFPEETQYF.

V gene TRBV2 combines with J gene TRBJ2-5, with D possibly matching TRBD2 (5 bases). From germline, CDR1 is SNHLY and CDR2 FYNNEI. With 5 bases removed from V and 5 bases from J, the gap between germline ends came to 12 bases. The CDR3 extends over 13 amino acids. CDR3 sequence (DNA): TGTGCCAGCAGTAAATTGACGGGGGAGACCCAGTACTTC. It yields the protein CASSKLTGETQYF.